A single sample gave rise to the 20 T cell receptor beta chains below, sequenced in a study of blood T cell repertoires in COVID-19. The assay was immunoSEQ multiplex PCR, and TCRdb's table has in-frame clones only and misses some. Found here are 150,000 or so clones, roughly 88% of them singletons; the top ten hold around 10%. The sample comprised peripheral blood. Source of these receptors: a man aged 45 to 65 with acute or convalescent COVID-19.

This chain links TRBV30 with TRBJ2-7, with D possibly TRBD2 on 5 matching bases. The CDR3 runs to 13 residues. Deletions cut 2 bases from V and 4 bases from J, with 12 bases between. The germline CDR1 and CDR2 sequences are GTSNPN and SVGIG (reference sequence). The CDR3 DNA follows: TGTGCCTGGAGTAAGATGGGAGTGTACGAGCAGTACTTC. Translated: CAWSKMGVYEQYF.

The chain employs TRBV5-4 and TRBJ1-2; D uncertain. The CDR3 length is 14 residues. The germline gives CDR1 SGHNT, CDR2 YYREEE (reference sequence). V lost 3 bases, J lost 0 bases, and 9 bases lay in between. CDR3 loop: CASSSPGSNYGYTF. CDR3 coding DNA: TGTGCCAGCAGCTCCCCAGGCTCTAACTATGGCTACACCTTC. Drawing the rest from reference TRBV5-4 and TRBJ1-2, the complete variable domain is ETGVTQSPTHLIKTRGQQVTLRCSSQSGHNTVSWYQQALGQGPQFIFQYYREEENGRGNFPPRFSGLQFPNYSSELNVNALELDDSALYLCASSSPGSNYGYTFGSGTRLTVV.

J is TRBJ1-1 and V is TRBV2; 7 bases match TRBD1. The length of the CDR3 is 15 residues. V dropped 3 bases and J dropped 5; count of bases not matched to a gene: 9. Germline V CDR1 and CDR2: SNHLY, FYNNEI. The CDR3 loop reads CASSEDRIEFTEAFF. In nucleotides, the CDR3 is TGTGCCAGCAGTGAGGACAGGATCGAGTTTACTGAAGCTTTCTTT.

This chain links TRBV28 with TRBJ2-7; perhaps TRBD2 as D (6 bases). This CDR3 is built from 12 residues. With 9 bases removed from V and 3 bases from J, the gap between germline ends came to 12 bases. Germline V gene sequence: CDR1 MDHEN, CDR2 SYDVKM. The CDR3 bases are TGTGCCAGTGGGGAGGCAGTCTACGAGCAGTACTTC. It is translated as CASGEAVYEQYF.

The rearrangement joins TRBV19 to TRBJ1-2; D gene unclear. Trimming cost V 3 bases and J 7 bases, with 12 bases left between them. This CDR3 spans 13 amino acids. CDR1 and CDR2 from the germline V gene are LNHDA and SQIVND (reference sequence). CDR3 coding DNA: TGTGCCAGTAGTATCTCGCTCAGTGGTGGCTACACCTTC. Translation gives CASSISLSGGYTF.

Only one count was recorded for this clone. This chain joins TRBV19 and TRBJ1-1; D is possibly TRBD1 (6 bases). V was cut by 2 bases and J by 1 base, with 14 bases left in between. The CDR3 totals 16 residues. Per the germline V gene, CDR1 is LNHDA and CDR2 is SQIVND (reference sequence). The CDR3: CASSITGRGSNTEAFF. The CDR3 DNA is TGTGCCAGTAGTATAACCGGCAGGGGCTCGAACACTGAAGCTTTCTTT.

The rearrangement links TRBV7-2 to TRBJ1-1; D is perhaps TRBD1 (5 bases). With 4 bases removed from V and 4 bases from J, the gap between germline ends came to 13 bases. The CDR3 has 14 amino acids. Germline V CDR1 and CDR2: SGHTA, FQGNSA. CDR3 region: CASSSMGGGTEAFF. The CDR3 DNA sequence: TGTGCCAGCAGCTCCATGGGGGGAGGCACTGAAGCTTTCTTT.

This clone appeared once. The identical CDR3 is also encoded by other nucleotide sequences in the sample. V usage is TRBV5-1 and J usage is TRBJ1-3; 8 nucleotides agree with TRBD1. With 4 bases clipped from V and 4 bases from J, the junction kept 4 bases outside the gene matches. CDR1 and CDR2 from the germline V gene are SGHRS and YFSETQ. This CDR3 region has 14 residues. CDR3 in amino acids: CASSAGTGGNTIYF. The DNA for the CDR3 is TGCGCCAGCAGCGCCGGGACAGGAGGAAACACCATATATTTT. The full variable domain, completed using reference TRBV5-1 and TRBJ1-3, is KAGVTQTPRYLIKTRGQQVTLSCSPISGHRSVSWYQQTPGQGLQFLFEYFSETQRNKGNFPGRFSGRQFSNSRSEMNVSTLELGDSALYLCASSAGTGGNTIYFGEGSWLTVV.

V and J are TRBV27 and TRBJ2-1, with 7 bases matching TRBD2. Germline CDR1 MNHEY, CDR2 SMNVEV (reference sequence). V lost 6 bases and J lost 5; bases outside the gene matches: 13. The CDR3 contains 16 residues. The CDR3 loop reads CASSSLTSLRNNEQFF. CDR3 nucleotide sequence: TGTGCCAGCAGCTCCCTGACTAGCCTCCGGAACAATGAGCAGTTCTTC.

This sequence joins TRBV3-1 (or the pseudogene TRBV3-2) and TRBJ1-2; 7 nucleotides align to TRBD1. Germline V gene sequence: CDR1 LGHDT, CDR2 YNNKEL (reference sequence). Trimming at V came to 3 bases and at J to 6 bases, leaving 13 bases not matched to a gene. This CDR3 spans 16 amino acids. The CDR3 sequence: CASSQHDRVGFNGYTF. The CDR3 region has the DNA TGTGCCAGCAGCCAGCACGACAGGGTTGGATTCAATGGCTACACCTTC.

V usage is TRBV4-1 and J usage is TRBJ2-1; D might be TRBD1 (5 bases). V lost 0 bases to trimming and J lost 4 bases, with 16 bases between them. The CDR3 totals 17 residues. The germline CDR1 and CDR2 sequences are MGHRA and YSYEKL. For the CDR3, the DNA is TGCGCCAGCAGCCAAGATATGCGGCAGGGTCGGTACAATGAGCAGTTCTTC. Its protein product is CASSQDMRQGRYNEQFF.

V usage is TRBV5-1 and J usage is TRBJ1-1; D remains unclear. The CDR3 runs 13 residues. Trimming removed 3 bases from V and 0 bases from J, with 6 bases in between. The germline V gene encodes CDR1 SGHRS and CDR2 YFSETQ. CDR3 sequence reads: CASSSQVNTEAFF. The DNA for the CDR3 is TGCGCCAGCAGCTCCCAGGTGAACACTGAAGCTTTCTTT. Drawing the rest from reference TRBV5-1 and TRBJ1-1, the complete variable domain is KAGVTQTPRYLIKTRGQQVTLSCSPISGHRSVSWYQQTPGQGLQFLFEYFSETQRNKGNFPGRFSGRQFSNSRSEMNVSTLELGDSALYLCASSSQVNTEAFFGQGTRLTVV.

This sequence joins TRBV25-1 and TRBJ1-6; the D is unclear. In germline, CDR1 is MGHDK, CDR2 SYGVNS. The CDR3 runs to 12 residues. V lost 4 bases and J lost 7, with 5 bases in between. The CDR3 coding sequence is TGTGCCAGCAGTGCGTTCAATTCACCCCTCCACTTT. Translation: CASSAFNSPLHF.

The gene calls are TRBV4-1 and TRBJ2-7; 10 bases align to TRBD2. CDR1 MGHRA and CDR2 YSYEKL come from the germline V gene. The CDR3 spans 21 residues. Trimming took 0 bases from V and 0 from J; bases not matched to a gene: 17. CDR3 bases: TGCGCCAGCAGCCAAGAAAGCGGCGGTGGTAGCGGGAGGCTTAGCTCCTACGAGCAGTACTTC. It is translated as CASSQESGGGSGRLSSYEQYF.

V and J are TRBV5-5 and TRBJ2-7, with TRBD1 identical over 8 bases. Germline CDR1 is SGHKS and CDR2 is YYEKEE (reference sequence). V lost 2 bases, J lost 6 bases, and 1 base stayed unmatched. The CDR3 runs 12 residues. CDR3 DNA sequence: TGTGCCAGCAGCTTCGGGACAGGCGAGCAGTACTTC. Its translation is CASSFGTGEQYF.

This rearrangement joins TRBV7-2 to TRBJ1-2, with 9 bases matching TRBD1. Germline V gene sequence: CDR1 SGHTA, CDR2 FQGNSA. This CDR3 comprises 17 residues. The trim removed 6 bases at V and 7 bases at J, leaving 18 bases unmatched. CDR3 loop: CASSHDFGTGRSGGYTF. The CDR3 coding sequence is TGTGCCAGCAGTCACGATTTCGGGACAGGGCGGTCAGGTGGCTACACCTTC.

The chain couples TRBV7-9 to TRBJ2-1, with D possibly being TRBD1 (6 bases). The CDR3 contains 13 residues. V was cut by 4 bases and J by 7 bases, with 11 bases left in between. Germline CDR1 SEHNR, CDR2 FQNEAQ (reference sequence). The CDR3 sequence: CASSSYRENEQFF. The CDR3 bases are TGTGCCAGCAGCTCATACAGGGAGAATGAGCAGTTCTTC.

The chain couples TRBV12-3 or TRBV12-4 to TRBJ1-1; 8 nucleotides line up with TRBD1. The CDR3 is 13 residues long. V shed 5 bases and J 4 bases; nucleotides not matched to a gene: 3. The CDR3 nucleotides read TGTGCCAGCAGTCATGACAGGGGCACTGAAGCTTTCTTT. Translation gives CASSHDRGTEAFF.

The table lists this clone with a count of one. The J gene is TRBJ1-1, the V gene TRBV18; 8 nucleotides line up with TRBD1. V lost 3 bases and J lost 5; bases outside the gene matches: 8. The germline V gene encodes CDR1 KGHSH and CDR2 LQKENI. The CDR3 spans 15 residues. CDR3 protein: CASSPLGQDGTEAFF. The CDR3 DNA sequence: TGTGCCAGCTCACCCCTGGGACAGGATGGGACTGAAGCTTTCTTT.

For the CDR3, the DNA is TGTGCCATCAGTGATGGTCTAGCGGGATTCTCCTACGAGCAGTACTTC. Translating gives CAISDGLAGFSYEQYF. The chain has TRBV10-3 and TRBJ2-7, with 9 bases lining up with TRBD2. CDR3 length: 16 residues. Germline values: CDR1 ENHRY, CDR2 SYGVKD. Trimming removed 3 bases from V and 0 bases from J; junction bases left unmatched: 6.